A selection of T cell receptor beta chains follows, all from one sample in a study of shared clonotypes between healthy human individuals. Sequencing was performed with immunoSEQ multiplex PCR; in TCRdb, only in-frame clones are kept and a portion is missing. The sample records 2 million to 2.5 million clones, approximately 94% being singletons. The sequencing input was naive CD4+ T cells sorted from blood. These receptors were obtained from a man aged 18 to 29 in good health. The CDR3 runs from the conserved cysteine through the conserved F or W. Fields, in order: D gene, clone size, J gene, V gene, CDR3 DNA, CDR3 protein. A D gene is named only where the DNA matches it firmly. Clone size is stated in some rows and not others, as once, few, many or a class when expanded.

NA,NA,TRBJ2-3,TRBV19,TGTGCCAGTAGTATGGGGGCGGGTAGCAGCACAGATACGCAGTATTTT,CASSMGAGSSTDTQYF
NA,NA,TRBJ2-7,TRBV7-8,TGTGCCAGCAGCCTCGATCACGAGCAGTACTTC,CASSLDHEQYF
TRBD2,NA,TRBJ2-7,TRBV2,TGTGCCAGCAACCGAGCGGGAAGTTCCTACGAGCAGTACTTC,CASNRAGSSYEQYF
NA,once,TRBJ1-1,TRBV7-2,TGTGCCAGCAGCCCTTCCATCGGGAGGGTCACTGAAGCTTTCTTT,CASSPSIGRVTEAFF
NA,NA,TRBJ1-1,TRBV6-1,TGTGCCAGCAGTCTCAGGGGCCCTGGGAACACTGAAGCTTTCTTT,CASSLRGPGNTEAFF
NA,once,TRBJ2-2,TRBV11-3,TGTGCCAGCAGCTGGGGGACTTCAGGCCCCGGGGAGCTGTTTTTT,CASSWGTSGPGELFF
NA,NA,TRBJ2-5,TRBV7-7,TGTGCTAGCAGCCCAACCGCCGGGGGCCAAGAGACCCAGTACTTC,CASSPTAGGQETQYF
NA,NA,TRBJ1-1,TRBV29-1,TGCAGCGTGGGGCGCGGGCACACTGAAGCTTTCTTT,CSVGRGHTEAFF
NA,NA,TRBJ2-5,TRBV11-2,TGTGCCAGCAGCTTAGGAGCGGAGAGGGGAGAGACCCAGTACTTC,CASSLGAERGETQYF
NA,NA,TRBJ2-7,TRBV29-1,TGCAGCGTAATACAGGCCTACGAGCAGTACTTC,CSVIQAYEQYF
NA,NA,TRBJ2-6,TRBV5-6,TGTGCCAGCAGCCTGTTAGAGCCGGCCAACGTCCTGACTTTC,CASSLLEPANVLTF
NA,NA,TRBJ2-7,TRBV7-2,TGTGCCAGCAGCTCCTCAAGTAGCGGTCTGGAGCAGTACTTC,CASSSSSSGLEQYF
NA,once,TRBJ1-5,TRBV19,TGTGCCAGTAGTTCCGGGACATATAGCAATCAGCCCCAGCATTTT,CASSSGTYSNQPQHF
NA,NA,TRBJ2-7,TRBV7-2,TGTGCCAGCAGCGCGGAGGCCGGGGTGGCCTACGAGCAGTACTTC,CASSAEAGVAYEQYF
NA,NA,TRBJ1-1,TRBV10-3,TGTGCCATCAGTGAGTCCGACACCGGGTTACGGGCTTTCTTT,CAISESDTGLRAFF
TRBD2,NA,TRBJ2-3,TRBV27,TGTGCCAGCAGTTACCTTAGCGGGGGAACAGATACGCAGTATTTT,CASSYLSGGTDTQYF
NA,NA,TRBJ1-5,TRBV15,TGTGCCACCAGCAGAGACGCAGTGACCAATCAGCCCCAGCATTTT,CATSRDAVTNQPQHF
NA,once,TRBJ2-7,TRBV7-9,TGTGCCAGCAGCACCCTGCACTACGAGCAGTACTTC,CASSTLHYEQYF
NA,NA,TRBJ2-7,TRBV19,TGTGCCAGTAGTCGGCAGGGGGGATCCTACGAGCAGTACTTC,CASSRQGGSYEQYF
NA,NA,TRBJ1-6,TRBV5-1,TGCGCCAGTCAGTCCGGCTGGGGGAGGATCCAGGATTCACCCCTCCACTTT,CASQSGWGRIQDSPLHF
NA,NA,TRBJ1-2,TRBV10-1,TGCGCCAGCAGTGCCCAAGAAAACTATGGCTACACCTTC,CASSAQENYGYTF
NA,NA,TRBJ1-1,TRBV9,TGTGCCAGCAGCGTAAACCGAATGAACACTGAAGCTTTCTTT,CASSVNRMNTEAFF
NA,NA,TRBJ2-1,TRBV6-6,TGTGCCAGCAGTTATCGGGGGGCCTCCTACAATGAGCAGTTCTTC,CASSYRGASYNEQFF
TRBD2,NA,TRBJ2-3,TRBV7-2,TGTGCCAGCAGCTTAGGTCTAGCGGGGGGCGCAGATACGCAGTATTTT,CASSLGLAGGADTQYF
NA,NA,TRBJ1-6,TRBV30,TGTGCCTGGACGGACGACAGCTCCTATAATTCACCCCTCCACTTT,CAWTDDSSYNSPLHF
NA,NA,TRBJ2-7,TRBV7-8,TGTGCCAGCAGCTTAGGTCACCCGAGCTCCTACGAGCAGTACTTC,CASSLGHPSSYEQYF
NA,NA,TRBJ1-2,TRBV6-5,TGTGCCAGCAGTTACGGGGGAATCGGCTATGGCTACACCTTC,CASSYGGIGYGYTF
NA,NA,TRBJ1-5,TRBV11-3,TGTGCCAGCAGCTTAGAAGGACAGAATAACCAGCCCCAGCATTTT,CASSLEGQNNQPQHF
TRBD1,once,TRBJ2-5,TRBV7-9,TGTGCCAGCAGCTTAGTTTACAGGGGGCCCTCAGAGACCCAGTACTTC,CASSLVYRGPSETQYF
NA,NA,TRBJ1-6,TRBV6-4,TGTGCCAGCAGTAAAGGATCCATTAATTCACCCCTCCACTTT,CASSKGSINSPLHF
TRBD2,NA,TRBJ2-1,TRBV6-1,TGTGCCAGCAGCCTCGGACTAGCGGGAGGATCAATTAAGTTCTTC,CASSLGLAGGSIKFF
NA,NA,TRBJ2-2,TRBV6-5,TGTGCCAGCAGTTTAATCTCGAGGAGCACCGGGGAGCTGTTTTTT,CASSLISRSTGELFF
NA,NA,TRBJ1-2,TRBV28,TGTGCCAGCACCGACCCGTGGAGGGGAGAGTCTAACTATGGCTACACCTTC,CASTDPWRGESNYGYTF
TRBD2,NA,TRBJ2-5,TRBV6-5,TGTGCCAGCAGAGACAGCGGGGGCTATCAAGAGACCCAGTACTTC,CASRDSGGYQETQYF
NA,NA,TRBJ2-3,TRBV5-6,TGTGCCAGCAGGACTTCAGCAGCGACGCAGTATTTT,CASRTSAATQYF
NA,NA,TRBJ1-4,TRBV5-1,TGCGCCAGCAGCTTCGCAACTAATGAAAAACTGTTTTTT,CASSFATNEKLFF
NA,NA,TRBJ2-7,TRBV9,TGTGCCAGCAGCGTAGCGGGGGGGGACAGGGCGTTTCAGGACGAGCAGTACTTC,CASSVAGGDRAFQDEQYF
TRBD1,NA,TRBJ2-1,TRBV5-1,TGCGCCAGCAGCTTGGGGACAGGGGGCATAAGGTTAGATTACAATGAGCAGTTCTTC,CASSLGTGGIRLDYNEQFF
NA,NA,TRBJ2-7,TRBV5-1,TGCGCCAGCAGCGGGGCCCACGAGCAGTACTTC,CASSGAHEQYF
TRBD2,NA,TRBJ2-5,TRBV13,TGTGCCAGCAGCCCAGACTTTAGCGGGGGGGCCGGGAATAGAGAGACCCAGTACTTC,CASSPDFSGGAGNRETQYF
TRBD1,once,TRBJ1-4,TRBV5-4,TGTGCCAGCAGCTCCCCGGGACAGGGGACAAACGGAAAACTGTTTTTT,CASSSPGQGTNGKLFF
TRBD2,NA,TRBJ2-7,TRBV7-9,TGTGCCAGCTTCCGCGGGGGCGAGCAGTACTTC,CASFRGGEQYF
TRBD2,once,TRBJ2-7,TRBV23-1,TGCGCCAGCAGTCAATCCCTCTCATGGACTAGCGGGAGCTCCTACGAGCAGTACTTC,CASSQSLSWTSGSSYEQYF
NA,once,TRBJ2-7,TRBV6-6,TGTGCCAGCAGTCTTCTAGCAGCCTCCGAGCAGTACTTC,CASSLLAASEQYF
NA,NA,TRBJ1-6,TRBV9,TGTGCCAGCAGCGTAGGTTCATCGACGGGCCATTCACCCCTCCACTTT,CASSVGSSTGHSPLHF
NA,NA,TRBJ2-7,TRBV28,TGTGCCAGCAGCTCCGGGACACCGAATTCCTACGAGCAGTACTTC,CASSSGTPNSYEQYF
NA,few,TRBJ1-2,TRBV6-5,TGTGCCAGCAGTTACTCGGGGTACTATGGCTACACCTTC,CASSYSGYYGYTF
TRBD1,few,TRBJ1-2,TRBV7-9,TGTGCCAGCAGCTTAGACAGGGGTTATGGCTACACCTTC,CASSLDRGYGYTF
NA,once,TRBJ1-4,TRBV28,TGTGCCAGCGGGGTAACAGGGCCTGGCGAAAAACTGTTTTTT,CASGVTGPGEKLFF
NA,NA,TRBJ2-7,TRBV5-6,TGTGCCAGCAGCTTGCAAGGCAGCTACGAGCAGTACTTC,CASSLQGSYEQYF